This entry is about one T cell receptor (beta chain). Original processing notes: Amplification of reference gene primers provided the estimated nucleated cell counts. Produced via immunoSEQ multiplex PCR; TCRdb's table is partial and in-frame only. For V, J and clone size, that table is used; D and trimming come from the DNA. Here the sample spans roughly 260,000 clones, 65% to 80% being singletons. The data originate from a study of blood T cell repertoires in COVID-19. Overall study context: Collection of acute and convalescent COVID-19 samples took place in the United States, Italy and Spain. Sample material is recorded as cDNA or gDNA derived from T cells, B-cell-depleted T cells, or PBMCs.

The CDR3 is 17 amino acids. Germline CDR1 reads SGHDN; CDR2 reads FVKESK. V dropped 1 base and J dropped 0; count of bases not matched to a gene: 8. Sequenced sample: peripheral blood. This TCR was sampled from a woman in her thirties or forties with active or convalescent COVID-19. The chain has TRBV14 and TRBJ1-1; 7 bases map to TRBD1. CDR3 coding DNA: TGTGCCAGCAGCCAAGTTTACCTCAGGGGGGTGAACACTGAAGCTTTCTTT. Translating gives CASSQVYLRGVNTEAFF.